A selection of T cell receptor beta chains follows, all from one sample in a study of cytotoxic CD8 clonotypes in ibrutinib-treated CLL. TCRdb's table, derived via immunoSEQ multiplex PCR, lists solely in-frame clones and lacks some. The sample lists around 140,000 clones; 60% to 80% were seen once. Source: PBMCs, taken after 12 months of ibrutinib treatment. The receptors shown here come from a human donor with chronic lymphocytic leukemia. The CDR3 runs from the conserved cysteine through the conserved F or W. The D gene is left open where the match is weak. Some rows mark clone size as missing; the rest say once, few, many or name a class of expanded clone.

CDR3aa | CDR3nt | abundance | v_gene | d_gene | j_gene
CASSVVGTGDEQYF | TGTGCCAGCAGCGTAGTAGGGACAGGAGACGAGCAGTACTTC | - | TRBV9 | TRBD1 | TRBJ2-7
CASSSRGLYQETQYF | TGTGCCAGCAGTTCCCGTGGACTATACCAAGAGACCCAGTACTTC | once | TRBV27 | - | TRBJ2-5
CASSLNGGPFYNEQFF | TGCGCCAGCAGCTTAAATGGGGGGCCCTTCTACAATGAGCAGTTCTTC | - | TRBV5-1 | - | TRBJ2-1
CASLRAWAPYNEQFF | TGTGCCAGCCTTCGTGCGTGGGCCCCCTACAATGAGCAGTTCTTC | - | TRBV21-1 | - | TRBJ2-1
CSARYTYEQYF | TGCAGTGCTAGATATACCTACGAGCAGTACTTC | - | TRBV20-1 | - | TRBJ2-7
CAGSEGGDNNEQFF | TGTGCCGGATCAGAGGGGGGGGATAACAATGAGCAGTTCTTC | - | TRBV28 | - | TRBJ2-1
CASSLNVAWTSGRAKFSGANVLTF | TGTGCCAGCAGCTTAAATGTCGCCTGGACTAGCGGGAGGGCCAAATTTTCTGGGGCCAACGTCCTGACTTTC | - | TRBV7-3 | TRBD2 | TRBJ2-6
CASSPRTSGGYNEQFF | TGTGCCAGCAGTCCCAGGACTAGCGGGGGGTACAATGAGCAGTTCTTC | - | TRBV27 | TRBD2 | TRBJ2-1
CASSSTSGSRNEQFF | TGTGCCAGCAGCTCTACTAGCGGGAGTCGGAATGAGCAGTTCTTC | - | TRBV7-9 | TRBD2 | TRBJ2-1
CASSLTPMTGANSPLHF | TGTGCCAGCTCACTCACCCCTATGACAGGAGCGAATTCACCCCTCCACTTT | - | TRBV18 | - | TRBJ1-6
CASSVDYEQFF | TGTGCCAGCAGCGTAGATTATGAGCAGTTCTTC | - | TRBV9 | - | TRBJ2-1
CASRPGTGLNSPLHF | TGTGCCAGCAGGCCCGGGACAGGGCTTAATTCACCCCTCCACTTT | - | TRBV28 | TRBD1 | TRBJ1-6
CASSATSGGSSYEQYF | TGCGCCAGCAGCGCGACTAGCGGGGGCTCATCCTACGAGCAGTACTTC | - | TRBV5-1 | TRBD2 | TRBJ2-7
CSVARSSGNTIYF | TGCAGCGTTGCTCGGTCCTCTGGAAACACCATATATTTT | - | TRBV29-1 | - | TRBJ1-3
CASSFGYPRDEQFF | TGTGCCAGCAGTTTCGGCTACCCTAGGGATGAGCAGTTCTTC | - | TRBV28 | - | TRBJ2-1
CASSQSPGQAYGYTF | TGCGCCAGCAGCCAATCTCCGGGACAGGCCTATGGCTACACCTTC | - | TRBV4-1 | TRBD1 | TRBJ1-2
CASRRWDGAYNEQFF | TGCGCCAGCAGACGGTGGGACGGAGCTTACAATGAGCAGTTCTTC | - | TRBV10-2 | - | TRBJ2-1
CASSQTPSGNTIYF | TGTGCCAGCTCACAGACACCCTCCGGAAACACCATATATTTT | - | TRBV18 | - | TRBJ1-3
CASSVGNPTEAFF | TGTGCCAGCAGCGTAGGAAATCCCACTGAAGCTTTCTTT | - | TRBV9 | - | TRBJ1-1
CASSLTSSNEQFF | TGCGCCAGCAGCTTGACTAGCAGTAATGAGCAGTTCTTC | - | TRBV5-1 | - | TRBJ2-1
CASSLQGAQSNEKLFF | TGTGCCAGCAGTTTACAGGGGGCGCAATCTAATGAAAAACTGTTTTTT | - | TRBV28 | TRBD1 | TRBJ1-4
CASSLGLAGGRTDTQYF | TGTGCCAGCAGCCTGGGACTAGCGGGAGGAAGGACAGATACGCAGTATTTT | - | TRBV9 | TRBD2 | TRBJ2-3
CASGRSSYEQYF | TGTGCCAGCGGACGGAGCTCCTACGAGCAGTACTTC | - | TRBV11-3 | - | TRBJ2-7
CASSLVQYTEAFF | TGTGCCAGCAGCTTAGTCCAGTACACTGAAGCTTTCTTT | - | TRBV7-8 | - | TRBJ1-1
CARERDGTRETQYF | TGTGCCAGGGAGAGGGACGGAACTCGAGAGACCCAGTACTTC | - | TRBV2 | - | TRBJ2-5
CASSFQGLSNQPQHF | TGTGCCAGCAGCTTCCAGGGGTTGAGCAATCAGCCCCAGCATTTT | many | TRBV5-5 | - | TRBJ1-5
CASSAYTF | TGTGCCAGCAGCGCCTACACCTTC | - | TRBV9 | - | TRBJ1-2
CASSFSVQTYGYTF | TGTGCCAGCAGTTTTTCGGTTCAGACCTATGGCTACACCTTC | - | TRBV28 | - | TRBJ1-2
CARRRTEVNEQFF | TGTGCCCGCCGAAGGACAGAGGTCAATGAGCAGTTCTTC | - | TRBV2 | - | TRBJ2-1
CASSLTSGGQETQYF | TGTGCCAGCAGCCTGACTAGCGGGGGTCAAGAGACCCAGTACTTC | - | TRBV7-2 | TRBD2 | TRBJ2-5
CASSLAERSSGNTIYF | TGCGCCAGCAGCTTGGCCGAGAGGAGCTCTGGAAACACCATATATTTT | - | TRBV5-1 | - | TRBJ1-3
CAGQRTGGFGNSPLHF | TGCGCCGGACAACGGACAGGGGGCTTCGGCAATTCACCCCTCCACTTT | once | TRBV10-2 | TRBD1 | TRBJ1-6
CASSRTSGGEETQYF | TGCGCCAGCAGCCGGACTAGCGGGGGGGAAGAGACCCAGTACTTC | - | TRBV5-1 | TRBD2 | TRBJ2-5
CASSFYGGEDTQYF | TGCGCCAGCAGCTTCTACGGGGGTGAAGATACGCAGTATTTT | - | TRBV5-1 | - | TRBJ2-3
CASGGTGNQPQHF | TGTGCCAGCGGGGGGACAGGGAATCAGCCCCAGCATTTT | few | TRBV19 | TRBD1 | TRBJ1-5
CASSLQGYEQYF | TGTGCCAGCAGTCTACAGGGCTACGAGCAGTACTTC | few | TRBV6-5 | - | TRBJ2-7
CASSSIGVKSGRRTTGELFF | TGTGCCAGCAGCTCTATCGGGGTAAAGAGCGGGCGGCGAACCACCGGGGAGCTGTTTTTT | - | TRBV11-3 | - | TRBJ2-2
CASSSGVGTEAFF | TGTGCCAGCAGCTCCGGCGTAGGCACTGAAGCTTTCTTT | - | TRBV13 | - | TRBJ1-1
CAWSAGSSETQYF | TGTGCCTGGAGCGCCGGGAGCTCAGAGACCCAGTACTTC | - | TRBV30 | - | TRBJ2-5
CASSFGGKYNEQFF | TGCGCCAGCAGCTTCGGAGGCAAATACAATGAGCAGTTCTTC | - | TRBV5-1 | - | TRBJ2-1
CSVRKSGTYNEQFF | TGCAGCGTTAGAAAGAGCGGGACCTACAATGAGCAGTTCTTC | - | TRBV29-1 | TRBD2 | TRBJ2-1
CASSTNRGYGYTF | TGCGCCAGCAGCACGAACAGGGGGTACGGCTACACCTTC | - | TRBV5-1 | TRBD1 | TRBJ1-2
CASSTRTSNTEAFF | TGTGCCAGCAGCACCCGGACATCGAACACTGAAGCTTTCTTT | - | TRBV7-2 | - | TRBJ1-1
CASSPGLPGTGGRSYGYTF | TGTGCCAGCTCACCGGGGTTACCTGGGACAGGGGGCCGGAGCTATGGCTACACCTTC | - | TRBV18 | TRBD1 | TRBJ1-2
CASSDSLDRYGYTF | TGTGCCAGCAGTGACTCCCTCGATAGGTATGGCTACACCTTC | - | TRBV2 | - | TRBJ1-2
CASSLGSASQIETQYF | TGTGCCAGCAGCTTAGGGTCTGCTAGTCAGATAGAGACCCAGTACTTC | once | TRBV7-6 | - | TRBJ2-5
CASSSYSHSGDTQYF | TGTGCCAGCAGTAGTTATTCCCACAGCGGAGATACGCAGTATTTT | - | TRBV7-9 | - | TRBJ2-3
CASSQSRSSSNQPQHF | TGCGCCAGCAGTCAATCGCGGAGTTCGAGCAATCAGCCCCAGCATTTT | - | TRBV23-1 | - | TRBJ1-5
CASRRPVGVRQFF | TGTGCAAGTCGCCGACCCGTAGGGGTGCGGCAGTTCTTC | - | TRBV12-2 | - | TRBJ2-1
CASSLSGGFEQYF | TGTGCCAGCAGCTTAAGCGGGGGGTTCGAGCAGTACTTC | once | TRBV11-2 | TRBD2 | TRBJ2-7
CASSLQREQYF | TGTGCCAGCAGCCTACAACGAGAGCAGTACTTC | - | TRBV7-8 | - | TRBJ2-7
CAITGRDRSNYGYTF | TGTGCCATCACCGGAAGGGACAGATCTAACTATGGCTACACCTTC | - | TRBV10-3 | TRBD1 | TRBJ1-2
CASSLAGYEQYF | TGTGCCAGCAGTTTAGCGGGATACGAGCAGTACTTC | - | TRBV27 | - | TRBJ2-7
CASSLVGSLLDEQYF | TGTGCCAGCAGCTTAGTAGGTAGTCTTCTCGACGAGCAGTACTTC | few | TRBV11-2 | - | TRBJ2-7
CASSPRTGLDEKLFF | TGCGCCAGCAGCCCTAGGACAGGGCTGGATGAAAAACTGTTTTTT | - | TRBV5-1 | TRBD1 | TRBJ1-4
CASSLNRGDSDEQFF | TGTGCCAGCTCACTTAACAGGGGTGATTCGGATGAGCAGTTCTTC | - | TRBV18 | TRBD1 | TRBJ2-1
CASSQDGRPGIGLSHEQYF | TGTGCCAGCAGCCAAGATGGTCGGCCGGGGATAGGGCTATCCCACGAGCAGTACTTC | few | TRBV14 | - | TRBJ2-7